There are a few counts of the clone carrying this TCR beta chain. Its antigen is as yet unknown. The data originate from a study of a mutant IDH1 vaccine in newly diagnosed glioma. Across the study: Sex distribution of treated patients was about 60% male and roughly 40% female; mean age was about 40 years.

Profiled with immunoSEQ multiplex PCR; TCRdb holds only in-frame clones, not every one. Of tens of thousands of clones detected, about four fifths appear once; the ten largest clones hold roughly 5.7%. Time point given: week 35, safety follow-up. Every single dose of the vaccine, 300 ug of mutant IDH1 20-mer peptide, came with topical imiquimod. The ends lost 5 bases at V and 4 bases at J; junction bases unmatched: 3. The CDR3 is 15 amino acids. Germline V gives CDR1 KGHSH, CDR2 LQKENI. The material was PBMCs, obtained from a glioma patient whose treatment included an IDH1 peptide vaccine. This chain links TRBV18 with TRBJ2-1; 12 bases agree with TRBD2. The TCR comes from a man aged 40-55 years with glioma. The CDR3 coding sequence is TGTGCCAGCTCAGCTCTAGCGGGGGGGTACAATGAGCAGTTCTTC. Translation gives CASSALAGGYNEQFF. Full variable domain (missing parts from reference TRBV18 and TRBJ2-1): NAGVMQNPRHLVRRRGQEARLRCSPMKGHSHVYWYRQLPEEGLKFMVYLQKENIIDESGMPKERFSAEFPKEGPSILRIQQVVRGDSAAYFCASSALAGGYNEQFFGPGTRLTVL.